This record covers a single TCR beta chain. This specimen comes from a study of OX40 agonist ivuxolimab in advanced cancers. The V and J ends lost 4 bases and 1 base respectively, with 20 bases between them. The CDR3 extends over 17 amino acids. Germline-derived CDR1 and CDR2 are SGDLS and YYNGEE. TCRdb keeps only in-frame clones here, not all; method: immunoSEQ multiplex PCR. The sample has roughly 20,000 clones; around 82% are singletons. The sample here was CD4+ or CD8+ T cells sorted from blood, taken in a trial of the OX40 agonist ivuxolimab. The chain employs TRBV9 and TRBJ2-5; D uncertain. The clonotype originates from an adult with an advanced solid tumor such as melanoma, head and neck, liver or kidney cancer. CDR3 sequence reads: CASSPPATQPTQETQYF. The DNA of the CDR3 is TGTGCCAGCAGCCCCCCCGCTACACAGCCGACCCAAGAGACCCAGTACTTC.